This note documents a single T cell receptor (beta chain) sequence. Its antigen is not identified. The entry originates in a study of T cells after yellow fever vaccination. Study-wide context: Where fractions had low cell numbers, libraries were prepared from them with the SMART-Seq v4 Ultra Low Input RNA kit.

The V segment lost 3 bases and the J segment 4 bases; nucleotides outside the gene matches: 6. CDR1 is SGHDT, CDR2 YYEEEE, per germline. This CDR3 is 14 amino acids long. Findings and limits, study-wide: The study re-detected most primary-vaccination clones after the booster (roughly 96% CD4, almost 90% CD8).

Synthesis of TCR cDNA relied on 5'RACE template switching, which attached a universal primer site and UMIs. TCRdb called the 5' RACE reads again in MiXCR, with one record for every CDR3 protein. The repertoire holds roughly 520,000 distinct CDR3 sequences, with just over 20% as singletons. This clonotype was sampled from a man in his late teens or twenties who received the YFV17D yellow fever vaccine. The chain combines TRBV5-6 with TRBJ1-2; 7 nucleotides align to TRBD1. This specimen consisted of PBMCs, obtained roughly 20 days after the first yellow fever vaccination. CDR3 sequence (DNA): TGTGCCAGCAGCTGGTCCCGGACAGGCTATGGCTACACCTTC. Amino acid sequence: CASSWSRTGYGYTF.